What follows are 21 T cell receptor beta chains derived from one specimen sequenced in a study of shared clonotypes between healthy human individuals (TCRdb year 2020). Library prep was done by the immunoSEQ multiplex PCR assay. The immuneACCESS repertoire file appears here via TCRdb, limited to in-frame rearrangements. These files lack a portion of the clones; in checked studies, under half of the deficit traces to unresolved V genes, and the cause of the others is not known. For this sample there are about 2.4 million clones; 80% to 95% appear just once. Approximately 0.36% of the sample belongs to the ten largest clones. The sequencing sample was made of naive CD4+ T cells from PBMCs. The sample's cell subset or site label is to be understood as: CD45RA+ positively selected. Receptors originate from a man younger than 35 in good health. Some clones in this sample may be carry-over from other donors' samples.

The chain uses TRBV11-3 and TRBJ2-1; 7 nucleotides align to TRBD2. Germline CDR1 is SGHNT and CDR2 is YENEEA. J lost 7 bases, V lost 5 bases, and 11 bases had no gene match. The CDR3 spans 15 residues. The chain's CDR3 is CASSAGLVLGNEQFF. The DNA for the CDR3 is TGTGCCAGCAGCGCCGGACTAGTTCTCGGAAATGAGCAGTTCTTC. Full variable domain (rest looked up from reference TRBV11-3 and TRBJ2-1): EAGVVQSPRYKIIEKKQPVAFWCNPISGHNTLYWYLQNLGQGPELLIRYENEEAVDDSQLPKDRFSAERLKGVDSTLKIQPAELGDSAVYLCASSAGLVLGNEQFFGPGTRLTVL.

The chain joins TRBV9 to TRBJ1-1; 7 positions match TRBD1. Germline V gives CDR1 SGDLS, CDR2 YYNGEE. This CDR3 is 15 amino acids long. V was clipped by 0 bases and J by 1 base; unmatched bases: 3. Written as DNA, the CDR3 is TGTGCCAGCAGCGTAGGCGCAGGGGGGAACACTGAAGCTTTCTTT. It specifies CASSVGAGGNTEAFF.

V and J are TRBV19 and TRBJ1-1; no clear D. The CDR3 length is 14 residues. The V and J ends lost 4 bases and 1 base respectively, with 10 bases between them. Germline V gene sequence: CDR1 LNHDA, CDR2 SQIVND (reference sequence). CDR3 protein: CASSKHKGNTEAFF. The CDR3 nucleotides read TGTGCCAGTAGTAAACACAAGGGGAACACTGAAGCTTTCTTT.

The rearrangement joins TRBV2 to TRBJ2-1, with D perhaps being TRBD1 or TRBD2 (6 bases each). V lost 9 bases, J lost 7 bases, and 16 bases lay in between. Germline CDR1 SNHLY, CDR2 FYNNEI. The length of the CDR3 is 13 residues. CDR3 sequence reads: CARTRGERNEQFF. CDR3 nucleotides: TGTGCCAGGACTAGGGGGGAGCGGAATGAGCAGTTCTTC.

This chain connects TRBV11-3 to TRBJ2-1; a weak D match, TRBD1 (6 bases). Germline CDR1 reads SGHNT; CDR2 reads YENEEA. With 5 bases removed from V and 0 bases from J, the gap between germline ends came to 11 bases. CDR3 length equals 15 residues. The chain's CDR3 is CASSPPGASYNEQFF. The CDR3 DNA reads TGTGCCAGCAGCCCCCCAGGGGCCTCCTACAATGAGCAGTTCTTC. Looking up the rest from reference TRBV11-3 and TRBJ2-1 gives the full variable domain: EAGVVQSPRYKIIEKKQPVAFWCNPISGHNTLYWYLQNLGQGPELLIRYENEEAVDDSQLPKDRFSAERLKGVDSTLKIQPAELGDSAVYLCASSPPGASYNEQFFGPGTRLTVL.

The chain recombines TRBV5-1 with TRBJ1-2, with D hard to call. The CDR3 extends over 13 amino acids. The ends were cut back, 3 bases at V and 1 base at J, with 7 bases in the middle. Germline V gene lookup returns CDR1 SGHRS and CDR2 YFSETQ. The CDR3 protein is CASSSADNYGYTF. CDR3 DNA: TGCGCCAGCAGCTCCGCCGATAACTATGGCTACACCTTC. Supplemented by reference TRBV5-1 and TRBJ1-2, the full variable domain reads KAGVTQTPRYLIKTRGQQVTLSCSPISGHRSVSWYQQTPGQGLQFLFEYFSETQRNKGNFPGRFSGRQFSNSRSEMNVSTLELGDSALYLCASSSADNYGYTFGSGTRLTVV.

The chain links TRBV5-1 to TRBJ2-1; D uncertain. The CDR3 contains 13 residues. Trimming removed 0 bases from V and 7 bases from J, with 8 bases in between. Germline values: CDR1 SGHRS, CDR2 YFSETQ. CDR3: CASSLEVVNEQFF. The CDR3 DNA sequence: TGCGCCAGCAGCTTGGAAGTTGTGAATGAGCAGTTCTTC.

The chain uses TRBV5-4 and TRBJ2-5; D may be TRBD2 (6 bases). Per the germline V gene, CDR1 is SGHNT and CDR2 is YYREEE (reference sequence). V was clipped by 4 bases and J by 2 bases, with 12 bases between them. The CDR3 has 14 amino acids. In DNA form, the CDR3 reads TGTGCCAGCAGCATTGGGGGGAAACAAGAGACCCAGTACTTC. This codes for CASSIGGKQETQYF.

This chain uses TRBV7-2 with TRBJ1-1, with D possibly matching TRBD1 (5 bases). Trimming stripped 1 base from V and 6 bases from J, with 12 bases between. There are 14 residues in the CDR3. The V gene's germline CDR1 is SGHTA and CDR2 FQGNSA. DNA of the CDR3: TGTGCCAGCAGCTTAGTCGCCTGGGGGGCTGAAGCTTTCTTT. Amino acid sequence: CASSLVAWGAEAFF.

In its sample, this clone was seen a few times. This sequence joins TRBV27 and TRBJ1-5, with D possibly matching TRBD1 (6 bases). Trimming left V 5 bases short and J 2 bases short, with 19 bases between. CDR1 is MNHEY, CDR2 SMNVEV, per germline (reference sequence). The CDR3 contains 17 residues. Written as DNA, the CDR3 is TGTGCCAGCAGTGCCCTAGGGGGGGCCCTAGGCAATCAGCCCCAGCATTTT. Residues: CASSALGGALGNQPQHF.

This chain connects TRBV28 to TRBJ2-7; 10 bases are a match to TRBD1. Germline V gene data show CDR1 as MDHEN and CDR2 as SYDVKM. The length of the CDR3 is 15 residues. The J segment lost 1 base and the V segment lost 5 bases, leaving 5 bases of the junction unmatched. The CDR3 spells CASSPGGQGSYEQYF. CDR3 nucleotides: TGTGCCAGCAGTCCCGGGGGACAGGGGTCCTACGAGCAGTACTTC.

This chain uses TRBV10-3 with TRBJ2-3; 7 nucleotides match TRBD2. CDR3 length: 16 amino acids. The junction had 6 bases not matched to a gene; V was cut back by 3 bases and J by 0 bases. The germline V gene has CDR1 ENHRY and CDR2 SYGVKD. Written as DNA, the CDR3 is TGTGCCATCAGTGACTCTCTAGCGGATAGCACAGATACGCAGTATTTT. Protein sequence: CAISDSLADSTDTQYF.

V usage is TRBV5-1 and J usage is TRBJ2-7; a possible D gene is TRBD2 (5 bases). The CDR3 runs 14 residues. Germline CDR1 is SGHRS and CDR2 is YFSETQ. Trimming removed 5 bases at V and 5 bases at J, with 17 bases between. The CDR3 reads CASRRGEGTDEQYF. The CDR3 DNA follows: TGCGCCAGCAGACGGGGAGAGGGTACGGACGAGCAGTACTTC.

V is TRBV2 and J is TRBJ2-5; possibly TRBD2 for D (5 bases). The ends were cut back, 7 bases at V and 5 bases at J, with 8 bases in the middle. The length of the CDR3 is 11 residues. Germline CDR1 reads SNHLY; CDR2 reads FYNNEI. CDR3: CASNLAETQYF. In DNA, the CDR3 is TGTGCCAGCAACTTAGCGGAGACCCAGTACTTC.

CDR3: CASSEGDSSHGYTF. The CDR3 DNA is TGTGCCAGCAGTGAAGGAGACTCTTCTCATGGCTACACCTTC. J is TRBJ1-2 and V is TRBV25-1; D is unresolved. The V gene's germline CDR1 is MGHDK and CDR2 SYGVNS. The CDR3 sequence is 14 residues long. Trimming pared 2 bases from V and 6 bases from J, leaving 13 bases between.

The chain recombines TRBV7-2 with TRBJ1-5; D gene uncertain. The germline V and J ends were trimmed by 1 base and 4 bases, with 11 bases remaining between them. Per germline, CDR1 SGHTA and CDR2 FQGNSA. The CDR3 loop spans 15 amino acids. For the CDR3, the DNA is TGTGCCAGCAGCTTAGTATGGGCGGGGAATCAGCCCCAGCATTTT. As protein: CASSLVWAGNQPQHF. The variable domain in full, with the rest retrieved from reference TRBV7-2 and TRBJ1-5, is GAGVSQSPSNKVTEKGKDVELRCDPISGHTALYWYRQSLGQGLEFLIYFQGNSAPDKSGLPSDRFSAERTGGSVSTLTIQRTQQEDSAVYLCASSLVWAGNQPQHFGDGTRLSIL.

The CDR3 nucleotides read TGTGCCAGCTCCGGGAGACCCCAAGAGACCCAGTACTTC. Amino acid sequence: CASSGRPQETQYF. J is TRBJ2-5 and V is TRBV7-9; TRBD2 might be the D (6 bases). Germline CDR1 and CDR2: SEHNR and FQNEAQ (reference sequence). The V end lost 8 bases, the J end lost 1 base, and 11 bases lay between the germline ends. The CDR3 is 13 amino acids.

The chain carries TRBV19 and TRBJ2-7, with a tentative D call TRBD2 (6 bases). The CDR3 sequence is 16 residues long. Germline lookup yields CDR1 LNHDA and CDR2 SQIVND (reference sequence). V lost 3 bases and J 0 bases, leaving 15 bases between the germline ends. The DNA for the CDR3 is TGTGCCAGTAGTATGGACGCCGGGACTCCCTCCTACGAGCAGTACTTC. Translation gives CASSMDAGTPSYEQYF.

The V gene is TRBV9, the J gene TRBJ1-2, with D perhaps matching TRBD1 (5 bases). V was trimmed by 4 bases and J by 2 bases, leaving 21 bases between them. There are 17 residues in the CDR3. CDR1 is SGDLS and CDR2 is YYNGEE in the germline V gene. The CDR3 protein is CASSPKGEGQVNYGYTF. CDR3 in DNA: TGTGCCAGCAGCCCCAAAGGGGAGGGGCAGGTCAACTATGGCTACACCTTC.

This clone was picked up one time. J is TRBJ2-4 and V is TRBV6-6; D is unclear. The V end lost 2 bases, the J end lost 1 base, and 6 bases lay between the germline ends. The CDR3 is 14 amino acids. CDR1 MNHNY and CDR2 SVGAGI come from the germline V gene (reference sequence). The CDR3 protein is CASSYGVAKNIQYF. CDR3 coding DNA: TGTGCCAGCAGTTACGGGGTGGCCAAAAACATTCAGTACTTC.

This chain connects TRBV11-2 to TRBJ2-1; 7 nucleotides line up with TRBD1. V shed 4 bases and J 5 bases; nucleotides not matched to a gene: 8. Germline lookup yields CDR1 SGHAT and CDR2 FQNNGV. The CDR3 covers 15 residues. The DNA of the CDR3 is TGTGCCAGCAGCTATTCCGGGACAGCTGACAATGAGCAGTTCTTC. This encodes CASSYSGTADNEQFF.